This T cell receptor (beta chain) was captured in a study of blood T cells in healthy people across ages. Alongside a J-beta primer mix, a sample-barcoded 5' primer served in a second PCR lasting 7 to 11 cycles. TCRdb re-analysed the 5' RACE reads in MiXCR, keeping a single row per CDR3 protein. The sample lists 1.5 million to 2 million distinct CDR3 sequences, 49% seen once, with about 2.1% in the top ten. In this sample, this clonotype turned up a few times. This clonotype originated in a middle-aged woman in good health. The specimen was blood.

The CDR3 loop is CASSFRRQGPYEQYF. Here the CDR3 DNA reads TGCGCCAGCAGCTTTCGTCGGCAGGGACCTTACGAGCAGTACTTC. This sequence joins TRBV5-1 and TRBJ2-7; the D call may be TRBD1 or TRBD2 (5 bases each). Germline lookup yields CDR1 SGHRS and CDR2 YFSETQ. Trimming cost V 2 bases and J 4 bases, with 16 bases left between them. The CDR3 has 15 residues.